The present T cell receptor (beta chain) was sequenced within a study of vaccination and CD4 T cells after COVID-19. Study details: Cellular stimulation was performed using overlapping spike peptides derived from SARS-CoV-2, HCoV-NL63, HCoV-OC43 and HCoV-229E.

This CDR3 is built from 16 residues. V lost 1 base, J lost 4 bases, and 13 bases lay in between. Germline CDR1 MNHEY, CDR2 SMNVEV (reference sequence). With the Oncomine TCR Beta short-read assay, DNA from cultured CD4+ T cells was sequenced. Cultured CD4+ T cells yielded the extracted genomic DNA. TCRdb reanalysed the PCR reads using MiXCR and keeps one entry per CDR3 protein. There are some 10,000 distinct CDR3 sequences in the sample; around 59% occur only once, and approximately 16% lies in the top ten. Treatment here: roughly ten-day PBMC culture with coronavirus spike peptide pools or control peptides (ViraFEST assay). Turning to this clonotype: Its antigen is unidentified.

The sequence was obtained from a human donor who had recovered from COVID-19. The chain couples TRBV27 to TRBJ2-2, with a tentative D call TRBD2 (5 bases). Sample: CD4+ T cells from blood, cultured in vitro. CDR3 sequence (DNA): TGTGCCAGCAGTTTATTAGGTGGGAGAGGCACCGGGGAGCTGTTTTTT. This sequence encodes CASSLLGGRGTGELFF.